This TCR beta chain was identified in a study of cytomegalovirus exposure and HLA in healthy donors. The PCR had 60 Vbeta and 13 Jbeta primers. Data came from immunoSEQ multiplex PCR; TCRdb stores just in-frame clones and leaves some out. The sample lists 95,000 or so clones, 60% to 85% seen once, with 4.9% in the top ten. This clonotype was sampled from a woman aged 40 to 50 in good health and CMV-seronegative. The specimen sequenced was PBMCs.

CDR3 in amino acids: CASSLSRVSEKLFF. The CDR3 nucleotides read TGTGCCAGCAGTTTGTCCAGGGTTAGTGAAAAACTGTTTTTT. The chain links TRBV27 to TRBJ1-4; D might be TRBD1 (5 bases). V was clipped by 3 bases and J by 7 bases, with 12 bases between them. Germline-derived CDR1 and CDR2 are MNHEY and SMNVEV (reference sequence). The CDR3 consists of 14 residues.